What follows are 18 T cell receptor beta chains derived from one specimen sequenced in a study of T cells in Graves' hyperthyroidism and ophthalmopathy. Regions amplified from RNA transcripts were the TCR beta CDR3 regions. The TCR CDR3 first-round RT-PCR relied on the HTBI primer set. A single record per CDR3 protein comes from TCRdb applying MiXCR to the multiplex PCR reads. Among 35,000 or so distinct CDR3 sequences, 52% were seen once, and the ten largest hold about a sixth. The material sequenced was blood. These TCRs come from a man between 40 and 49 years old with Graves' ophthalmopathy.

This clonotype was counted ten times or more. The rearrangement joins TRBV3-1 to TRBJ1-2; D not certain. CDR3 length: 12 amino acids. Germline assignment: CDR1 LGHDT and CDR2 YNNKEL (reference sequence). The V gene lost 2 bases and the J gene lost 5 bases, with 6 bases spanning the gap. CDR3 loop: CASSQTGYGYTF. As DNA, the CDR3 is TGTGCCAGCAGCCAAACGGGGTATGGCTACACCTTC.

In its sample, this clonotype was seen many times. The chain has TRBV5-6 and TRBJ1-4, with unresolved D. V lost 4 bases and J 0 bases, leaving 16 bases between the germline ends. The CDR3 is made up of 17 amino acids. The germline V gene encodes CDR1 SGHDT and CDR2 YYEEEE. In DNA form, the CDR3 reads TGTGCCAGCAGCGGTCTAGGGCAGACGGCAACTAATGAAAAACTGTTTTTT. Protein product: CASSGLGQTATNEKLFF.

The chain uses TRBV20-1 and TRBJ2-6; D not resolved. Trimming removed 0 bases from V and 1 base from J, with 7 bases in between. The CDR3 is made up of 15 amino acids. The V gene's germline CDR1 is DFQATT and CDR2 SNEGSKA (reference sequence). CDR3 bases: TGCAGTGCTAGAGAAGCCATATCTGGGGCCAACGTCCTGACTTTC. It yields the protein CSAREAISGANVLTF.

This clonotype was seen at least ten times. The chain couples TRBV7-9 to TRBJ2-3; TRBD2 agrees at 9 bases. Germline V gives CDR1 SEHNR, CDR2 FQNEAQ (reference sequence). CDR3 size: 19 residues. V was clipped by 4 bases and J by 3 bases; unmatched bases: 17. The CDR3 DNA follows: TGTGCCAGCAGCTCGAGCCCCCGGGTTGGGCGGGGGGGGACAGATACGCAGTATTTT. Amino acids: CASSSSPRVGRGGTDTQYF.

This clonotype was recorded many times. A read error may explain this, as a much larger clone is one base away. Given the absence of the conserved phenylalanine or tryptophan at the CDR3 end, a read error is likely. J is TRBJ1-2 and V is TRBV10-3, with 9 bases lining up with TRBD1. This CDR3 contains 13 residues. Trimming took 6 bases from V and 6 from J; bases not matched to a gene: 5. Germline CDR1 is ENHRY and CDR2 is SYGVKD. CDR3 nucleotide sequence: TGTGCCATCAGACCGGGACAGGGAGATGGCTACACCCTC. This codes for CAIRPGQGDGYTL.

In this sample, this clonotype turned up once. This rearrangement joins TRBV9 to TRBJ2-5; possibly TRBD1 for D (8 bases). Germline CDR1 SGDLS, CDR2 YYNGEE. The CDR3 consists of 16 residues. With 0 bases removed from V and 5 bases from J, the gap between germline ends came to 17 bases. The CDR3 protein is CASSVGGGRDRETQYF. CDR3 nucleotide sequence: TGTGCCAGCAGCGTAGGAGGGGGGAGGGACAGGGAGACCCAGTACTTC.

This clonotype has a count of ten or more. This chain links TRBV7-6 with TRBJ1-1; 11 positions match TRBD1. CDR1 and CDR2 from the germline V gene are SGHVS and FNYEAQ. J lost 5 bases, V lost 3 bases, and 5 bases had no gene match. The CDR3 contains 15 residues. CDR3 nucleotides: TGTGCCAGCAGCTTGTCCGGGACAGGGGGAACTGAAGCTTTCTTT. Protein product: CASSLSGTGGTEAFF.

The chain carries TRBV7-2 and TRBJ2-7; the match to TRBD1 covers 8 bases. V shed 2 bases and J 3 bases; nucleotides not matched to a gene: 3. The germline gives CDR1 SGHTA, CDR2 FQGNSA. The CDR3 spans 14 residues. The CDR3 loop reads CASSLRTGIYEQYF. In nucleotides, the CDR3 is TGTGCCAGCAGCTTAAGGACAGGGATCTACGAGCAGTACTTC.

This clonotype was detected many times. The chain is built from TRBV7-8 and TRBJ2-2; D perhaps matches TRBD2 (6 bases). This CDR3 has 15 amino acids. Per germline, CDR1 SGHVS and CDR2 FQNEAQ. V was trimmed by 5 bases and J by 5 bases, leaving 15 bases between them. CDR3 DNA sequence: TGTGCCAGCAGCCGGACCGGGGGTTTAACCGGGGAGCTGTTTTTT. This translates into CASSRTGGLTGELFF. The full variable domain, completed using reference TRBV7-8 and TRBJ2-2, is GAGVSQSPRYKVAKRGQDVALRCDPISGHVSLFWYQQALGQGPEFLTYFQNEAQLDKSGLPSDRFFAERPEGSVSTLKIQRTQQEDSAVYLCASSRTGGLTGELFFGEGSRLTVL.

This clonotype occurred many times. The chain is built from TRBV18 and TRBJ1-6; perhaps TRBD1 as D (6 bases). CDR1 is KGHSH and CDR2 is LQKENI in the germline V gene. Trimming shortened V by 6 bases and J by 3 bases, and 9 bases separated the two germline ends. This CDR3 is 14 amino acids long. The CDR3 sequence: CASSADSYNSPLHF. The CDR3 DNA follows: TGTGCCAGCTCCGCGGACAGCTATAATTCACCCCTCCACTTT.

This chain links TRBV25-1 with TRBJ2-1; 8 nucleotides align to TRBD2. This CDR3 contains 16 residues. Unmatched junction bases numbered 18, after V lost 8 bases and J lost 9 bases. The V gene's germline CDR1 is MGHDK and CDR2 SYGVNS. CDR3 region: CASVERAGDRDGEQFF. The CDR3 DNA reads TGTGCCAGCGTTGAACGAGCGGGAGATAGGGATGGTGAGCAGTTCTTC.

A note on this clonotype: Because the CDR3's place on the DNA is in doubt, the DNA is left out and the CDR3 is given as listed by TCRdb. The CDR3 is CAISESNRASYGYTFGSGAQPQHF. The chain carries TRBV10-3 and TRBJ1-5; TRBD1, the table's D call, was not compared with the DNA. The CDR3 comprises 24 residues, both ends counted. CDR1 and CDR2 (germline): ENHRY, SYGVKD.

In regard to this clonotype: The junction does not match germline at one end; this may be a read error. The gene calls are TRBV10-3 and TRBJ1-5, with 8 bases identical to TRBD1. The CDR3 contains 15 residues. Germline V gene lookup returns CDR1 ENHRY and CDR2 SYGVKD. The CDR3 DNA is TGTGCCATCAGTGAGTCGGGACAGGATTATCAGCCCCAGCATTTC. Translating it yields CAISESGQDYQPQHF.

This chain connects TRBV2 to TRBJ2-1; tentatively, D is TRBD1 or TRBD2 (6 bases each). The V end lost 4 bases, the J end lost 3 bases, and 13 bases lay between the germline ends. From germline, CDR1 is SNHLY and CDR2 FYNNEI. This CDR3 has 15 amino acids. CDR3 nucleotides: TGTGCCAGCAGTGTGATGGGGGGCAGCTACAATGAGCAGTTCTTC. It translates to CASSVMGGSYNEQFF.

This clonotype was found many times. The chain recombines TRBV5-1 with TRBJ1-6; D is undetermined. This CDR3 contains 13 residues. The germline gives CDR1 SGHRS, CDR2 YFSETQ. Trimming left V 4 bases short and J 8 bases short, with 10 bases between. CDR3 residues: CASSLANDSPLHF. The CDR3 DNA is TGCGCCAGCAGCCTGGCAAACGATTCACCCCTCCACTTT.

Regarding this clonotype: This CDR3 fails to terminate in the conserved phenylalanine or tryptophan, so it likely reflects a read error. This chain joins TRBV7-7 and TRBJ2-1, with a possible D match to TRBD1 (5 bases). The length of the CDR3 is 14 residues. Germline V gene data show CDR1 as SSHAT and CDR2 as FNYEAQ (reference sequence). CDR3 protein: CAGSARQSSSEQFL. The CDR3 DNA sequence: TGTGCTGGCAGCGCCCGACAGAGTAGCAGTGAGCAGTTCCTC.

The chain combines TRBV28 with TRBJ1-6; D may be TRBD1 (5 bases). Germline V gene data show CDR1 as MDHEN and CDR2 as SYDVKM. This CDR3 has 15 amino acids. The germline V and J ends were trimmed by 6 bases and 7 bases, with 16 bases remaining between them. Here the CDR3 DNA reads TGTGCCAGCAGGTCGTTGAGGGACCTAAATTCACCCCTCCACTTT. Protein sequence: CASRSLRDLNSPLHF.

The sample holds many counts of this clonotype. J is TRBJ2-1 and V is TRBV10-2, with 13 bases matching TRBD2. This CDR3 contains 17 residues. The germline V gene has CDR1 WSHSY and CDR2 SAAADI. V was pared by 7 bases and J by 0 bases, with 6 bases of the junction left unmatched. The CDR3: CASTGTSGAYSYNEQFF. The CDR3 DNA is TGCGCCAGCACCGGGACTAGCGGGGCCTACTCCTACAATGAGCAGTTCTTC.